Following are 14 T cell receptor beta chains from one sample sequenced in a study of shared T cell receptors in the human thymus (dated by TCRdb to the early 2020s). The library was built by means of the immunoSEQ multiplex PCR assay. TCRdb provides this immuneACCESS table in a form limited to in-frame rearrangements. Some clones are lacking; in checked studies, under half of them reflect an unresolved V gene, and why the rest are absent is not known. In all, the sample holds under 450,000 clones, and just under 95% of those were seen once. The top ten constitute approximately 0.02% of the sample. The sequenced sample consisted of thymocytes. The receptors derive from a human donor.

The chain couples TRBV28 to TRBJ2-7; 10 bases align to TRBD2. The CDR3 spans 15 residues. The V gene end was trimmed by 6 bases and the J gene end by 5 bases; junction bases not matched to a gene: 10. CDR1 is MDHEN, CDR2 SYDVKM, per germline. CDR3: CASRSQREGHHEQYF. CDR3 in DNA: TGTGCCAGCAGATCTCAGCGGGAGGGCCACCACGAGCAGTACTTC.

The CDR3 loop is CASTLSHSDPNQPQHF. The CDR3 DNA is TGTGCCAGCACCTTGAGCCATTCAGATCCTAATCAGCCCCAGCATTTT. The rearrangement uses TRBV28 and TRBJ1-5; D remains ambiguous. Germline V CDR1 and CDR2: MDHEN, SYDVKM. V lost 7 bases to trimming and J lost 4 bases, with 20 bases between them. The CDR3 is 16 amino acids.

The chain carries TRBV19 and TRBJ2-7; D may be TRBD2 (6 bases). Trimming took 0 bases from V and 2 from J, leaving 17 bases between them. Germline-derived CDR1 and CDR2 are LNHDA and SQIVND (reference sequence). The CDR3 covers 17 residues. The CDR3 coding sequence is TGTGCCAGTAGTATAGAGGGAGGCTTACCCCAGCCCTACGAGCAGTACTTC. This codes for CASSIEGGLPQPYEQYF. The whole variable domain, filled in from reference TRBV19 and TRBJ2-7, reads DGGITQSPKYLFRKEGQNVTLSCEQNLNHDAMYWYRQDPGQGLRLIYYSQIVNDFQKGDIAEGYSVSREKKESFPLTVTSAQKNPTAFYLCASSIEGGLPQPYEQYFGPGTRLTVT.

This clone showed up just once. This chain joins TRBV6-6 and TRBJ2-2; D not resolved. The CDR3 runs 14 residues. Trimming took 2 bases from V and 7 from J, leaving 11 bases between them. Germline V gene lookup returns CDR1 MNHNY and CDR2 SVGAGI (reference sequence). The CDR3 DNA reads TGTGCCAGCAGTTACCCCCCGGCCGGCGGGGAGCTGTTTTTT. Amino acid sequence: CASSYPPAGGELFF.

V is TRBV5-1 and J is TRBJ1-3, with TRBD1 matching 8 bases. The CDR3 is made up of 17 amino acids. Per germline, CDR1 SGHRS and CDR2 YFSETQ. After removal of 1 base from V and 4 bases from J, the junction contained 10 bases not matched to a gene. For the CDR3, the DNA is TGCGCCAGCAGCTTGACGCCGCTTACAGGGGGAGGAAACACCATATATTTT. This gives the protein CASSLTPLTGGGNTIYF.

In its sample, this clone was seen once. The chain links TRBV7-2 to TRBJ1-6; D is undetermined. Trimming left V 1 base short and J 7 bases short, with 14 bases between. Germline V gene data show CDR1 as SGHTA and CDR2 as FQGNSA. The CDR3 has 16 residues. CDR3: CASSLVAPGRNSPLHF. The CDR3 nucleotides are TGTGCCAGCAGCTTAGTTGCCCCGGGGAGGAATTCACCCCTCCACTTT.

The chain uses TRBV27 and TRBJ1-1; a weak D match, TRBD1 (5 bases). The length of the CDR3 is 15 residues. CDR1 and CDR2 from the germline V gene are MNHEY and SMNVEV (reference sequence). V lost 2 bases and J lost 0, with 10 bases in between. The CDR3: CASSLGAGMNTEAFF. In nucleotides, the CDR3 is TGTGCCAGCAGTTTAGGGGCAGGTATGAACACTGAAGCTTTCTTT.

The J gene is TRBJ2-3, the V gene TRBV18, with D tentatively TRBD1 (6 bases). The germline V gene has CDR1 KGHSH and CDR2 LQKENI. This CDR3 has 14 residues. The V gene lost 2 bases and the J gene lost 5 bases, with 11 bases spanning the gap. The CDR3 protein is CASSPARGLDTQYF. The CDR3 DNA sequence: TGTGCCAGCTCACCAGCCAGGGGTTTAGATACGCAGTATTTT. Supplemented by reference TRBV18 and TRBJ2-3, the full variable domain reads NAGVMQNPRHLVRRRGQEARLRCSPMKGHSHVYWYRQLPEEGLKFMVYLQKENIIDESGMPKERFSAEFPKEGPSILRIQQVVRGDSAAYFCASSPARGLDTQYFGPGTRLTVL.

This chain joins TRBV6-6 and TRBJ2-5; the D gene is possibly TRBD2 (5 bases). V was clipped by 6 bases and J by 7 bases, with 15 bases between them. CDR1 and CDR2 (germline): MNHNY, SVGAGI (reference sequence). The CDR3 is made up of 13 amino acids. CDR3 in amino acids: CASRITARGTQYF. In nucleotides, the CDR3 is TGTGCCAGCAGGATAACGGCTCGGGGGACCCAGTACTTC.

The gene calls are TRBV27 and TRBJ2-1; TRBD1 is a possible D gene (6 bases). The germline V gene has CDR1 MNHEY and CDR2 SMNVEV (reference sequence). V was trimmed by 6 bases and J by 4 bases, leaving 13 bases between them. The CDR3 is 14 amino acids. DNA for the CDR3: TGTGCCAGCAGGACAGGAGGTCCATACAATGAGCAGTTCTTC. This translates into CASRTGGPYNEQFF.

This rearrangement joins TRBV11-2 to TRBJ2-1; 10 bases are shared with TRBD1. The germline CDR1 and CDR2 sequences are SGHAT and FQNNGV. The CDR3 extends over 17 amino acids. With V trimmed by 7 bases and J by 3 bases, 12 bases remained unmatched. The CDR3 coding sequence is TGTGCCAGCAACACTAACTCCGGGACAGGGGACTACAATGAGCAGTTCTTC. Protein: CASNTNSGTGDYNEQFF.

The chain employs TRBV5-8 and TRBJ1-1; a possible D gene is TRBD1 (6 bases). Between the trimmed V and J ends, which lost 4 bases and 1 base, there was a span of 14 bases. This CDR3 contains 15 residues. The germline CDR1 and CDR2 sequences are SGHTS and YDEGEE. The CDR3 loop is CASSVAGARNTEAFF. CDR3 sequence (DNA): TGTGCCAGCAGCGTCGCAGGGGCCAGGAACACTGAAGCTTTCTTT.

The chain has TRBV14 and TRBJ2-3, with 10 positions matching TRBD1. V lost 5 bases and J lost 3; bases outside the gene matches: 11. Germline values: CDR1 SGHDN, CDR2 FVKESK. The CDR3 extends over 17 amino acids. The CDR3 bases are TGTGCCAGCAGCTTAGGACAGGGGGATTTGTTTACAGATACGCAGTATTTT. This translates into CASSLGQGDLFTDTQYF.

The CDR3 is CASSYRRDFFNTGELFF. CDR3 DNA sequence: TGTGCCAGCAGCTACCGGAGGGACTTCTTCAACACCGGGGAGCTGTTTTTT. The rearrangement uses TRBV5-6 and TRBJ2-2, with a weak D call TRBD2 (6 bases). The germline gives CDR1 SGHDT, CDR2 YYEEEE. The CDR3 consists of 17 residues. V shed 3 bases and J shed 2 bases, with 17 bases lying between them. The variable domain in full, with the rest retrieved from reference TRBV5-6 and TRBJ2-2, is DAGVTQSPTHLIKTRGQQVTLRCSPKSGHDTVSWYQQALGQGPQFIFQYYEEEERQRGNFPDRFSGHQFPNYSSELNVNALLLGDSALYLCASSYRRDFFNTGELFFGEGSRLTVL.